These T cell receptor beta chains were read from a single sample in a study of identical twins. A single record per CDR3 protein comes from TCRdb applying MiXCR to the 5' RACE reads. The sample includes around 100,000 distinct CDR3 sequences, under 6.5% of them seen just once. The specimen was memory T cells sorted from blood. The receptors shown here come from a woman between 45 and 60 years old in good health. The CDR3 runs from the conserved cysteine through the conserved F or W. A D gene is named only where the DNA matches it firmly. The listing skips clone size in some rows; elsewhere it reads once, few, many or a size class.

many	TRBD1	TRBJ1-1	TRBV27	CASSSVDRVTEAFF	TGTGCCAGCAGTTCCGTCGACAGGGTGACTGAAGCTTTCTTT
few	NA	TRBJ1-6	TRBV7-3	CASSRNRASPLHF	TGTGCCAGCAGCAGAAACAGGGCTTCACCCCTCCACTTT
many	TRBD2	TRBJ2-4	TRBV29-1	CSVGGVNIQYF	TGCAGCGTGGGAGGGGTGAACATTCAGTACTTC
many	NA	TRBJ2-3	TRBV3-1	CASSLPGTVNTQYF	TGTGCCAGCAGCCTACCCGGGACTGTGAATACGCAGTATTTT
many	TRBD2	TRBJ2-7	TRBV4-1	CASSQDGRGGSYEQYF	TGCGCCAGCAGCCAAGACGGGCGCGGGGGGTCCTACGAGCAGTACTTC
many	NA	TRBJ2-2	TRBV15	CATPEGDTGELFF	TGTGCCACCCCCGAGGGGGACACCGGGGAGCTGTTTTTT
many	TRBD2	TRBJ2-7	TRBV9	CASSLGTSGIYEQYF	TGTGCCAGCAGCTTAGGGACTAGCGGGATCTACGAGCAGTACTTC
many	NA	TRBJ2-5	TRBV29-1	CSVEDSQYF	TGCAGCGTTGAAGATTCCCAGTACTTC
few	TRBD2	TRBJ2-3	TRBV11-3	CASSPQGGRARDTQYF	TGTGCCAGCAGCCCACAGGGCGGGAGGGCCAGAGATACGCAGTATTTT
many	TRBD2	TRBJ2-1	TRBV4-1	CASSQDRPSSGINNEQFF	TGCGCCAGCAGCCAAGATCGCCCCTCTAGCGGGATTAACAATGAGCAGTTCTTC
NA	TRBD2	TRBJ2-5	TRBV20-1	CSAMLTSGQETQYF	TGCAGTGCCATGCTGACTAGCGGGCAAGAGACCCAGTACTTC
many	TRBD2	TRBJ2-2	TRBV5-1	CASSLGLAGATGELFF	TGCGCCAGCAGCTTGGGGCTAGCGGGAGCCACCGGGGAGCTGTTTTTT
many	TRBD1	TRBJ2-1	TRBV28	CASSFDTGAHYNEQFF	TGTGCCAGCAGTTTCGATACAGGGGCTCACTACAATGAGCAGTTCTTC
medium-sized	NA	TRBJ2-2	TRBV7-2	CASSLGRNTGELFF	TGTGCCAGCAGCTTAGGCAGAAACACCGGGGAGCTGTTTTTT
many	NA	TRBJ2-1	TRBV5-4	CASSLRRGSYNEQFF	TGTGCCAGCAGCCTAAGGAGAGGGTCCTACAATGAGCAGTTCTTC
NA	TRBD1	TRBJ1-1	TRBV19	CASLTGQGATEAFF	TGTGCCAGCCTAACGGGACAGGGGGCGACTGAAGCTTTCTTT
many	NA	TRBJ2-5	TRBV24-1	CATSDAYRETETQYF	TGTGCCACCAGTGATGCCTACAGGGAGACGGAGACCCAGTACTTC
many	NA	TRBJ1-2	TRBV4-1	CASSQDLGGVGYTF	TGCGCCAGCAGCCAAGATCTAGGCGGGGTCGGCTACACCTTC
many	NA	TRBJ1-1	TRBV19	CASTRQTPNTEAFF	TGTGCCAGTACCCGACAGACCCCCAACACTGAAGCTTTCTTT
many	TRBD1	TRBJ1-2	TRBV11-3	CASSLGQGRGYTF	TGTGCCAGCAGCTTAGGACAGGGTCGTGGCTACACCTTC
many	TRBD1	TRBJ1-5	TRBV24-1	CATSDDRVQPQHF	TGTGCCACCAGTGACGACAGGGTGCAGCCCCAGCATTTT
many	TRBD2	TRBJ2-3	TRBV9	CASSAGLGVDTQYF	TGTGCCAGCAGCGCGGGACTAGGAGTAGATACGCAGTATTTT
NA	NA	TRBJ2-5	TRBV5-1	CASSLAAAGETQYF	TGCGCCAGCAGCTTGGCAGCGGCGGGGGAGACCCAGTACTTC
many	TRBD1	TRBJ1-2	TRBV7-9	CASSPGQGNYGYTF	TGTGCCAGCAGCCCAGGACAGGGCAACTATGGCTACACCTTC
many	NA	TRBJ1-6	TRBV6-5	CASSYSTRPHSPLHF	TGTGCCAGCAGTTACTCGACAAGGCCCCATTCACCCCTCCACTTT
many	NA	TRBJ2-1	TRBV29-1	CSGRSSYNEQFF	TGCAGCGGGCGAAGCTCCTACAATGAGCAGTTCTTC
medium-sized	NA	TRBJ1-4	TRBV20-1	CSASKGKVEKLFF	TGCAGTGCTAGTAAAGGGAAGGTAGAAAAACTGTTTTTT
many	TRBD2	TRBJ2-1	TRBV5-1	CASSLRTSASYNEQFF	TGCGCCAGCAGCCTCAGGACTAGCGCGTCCTACAATGAGCAGTTCTTC
many	NA	TRBJ1-6	TRBV24-1	CATSDHDSPLHF	TGTGCCACCAGTGATCATGATTCACCCCTCCACTTT
many	TRBD2	TRBJ2-7	TRBV19	CASRHSGSSYEQYF	TGTGCCAGTAGGCATAGCGGGAGCTCCTACGAGCAGTACTTC
many	TRBD2	TRBJ2-1	TRBV7-9	CASSSVGTSGYNEQFF	TGTGCCAGCAGCTCAGTAGGGACTAGCGGATACAATGAGCAGTTCTTC
many	TRBD1	TRBJ2-6	TRBV5-1	CASSPGQAGANVLTF	TGCGCCAGCAGTCCTGGACAGGCTGGGGCCAACGTCCTGACTTTC
many	TRBD2	TRBJ2-5	TRBV9	CASSVTWGGETQYF	TGTGCCAGCAGCGTTACATGGGGAGGGGAGACCCAGTACTTC
few	NA	TRBJ1-2	TRBV14	CASSRNPPPRGYTF	TGTGCCAGCAGCCGCAACCCCCCCCCGAGGGGCTACACCTTC
many	TRBD1	TRBJ2-5	TRBV19	CASSNQGQTVETQYF	TGTGCCAGTAGTAACCAGGGACAGACCGTTGAGACCCAGTACTTC
many	NA	TRBJ2-3	TRBV7-8	CASSLISYNPRSTDTQYF	TGTGCCAGCAGCTTAATTAGCTACAACCCAAGGAGCACAGATACGCAGTATTTT
NA	NA	TRBJ1-2	TRBV11-3	CASSLRDGDYTF	TGTGCCAGCAGCTTACGGGACGGAGACTACACCTTC
NA	NA	TRBJ2-2	TRBV6-1	CASTRGRLNTGELFF	TGTGCCAGCACCCGGGGACGGCTGAACACCGGGGAGCTGTTTTTT
many	TRBD1	TRBJ2-5	TRBV5-6	CASSYGTGETQYF	TGTGCCAGCAGCTACGGGACAGGGGAGACCCAGTACTTC
many	TRBD1	TRBJ1-1	TRBV7-8	CASSLRDRGNTEAFF	TGTGCCAGCAGCTTAAGGGACAGGGGGAACACTGAAGCTTTCTTT
many	NA	TRBJ2-3	TRBV20-1	CSAVYPDTQYF	TGCAGTGCCGTATATCCAGATACGCAGTATTTT
few	NA	TRBJ2-5	TRBV5-1	CASSFERGTQYF	TGCGCCAGCAGCTTTGAACGGGGGACCCAGTACTTC
many	TRBD1	TRBJ2-5	TRBV2	CASSADLGQQETQYF	TGTGCCAGCAGTGCAGACTTGGGACAGCAAGAGACCCAGTACTTC
NA	TRBD1	TRBJ1-2	TRBV5-1	CASSLRQGDYGYTF	TGCGCCAGCAGCTTGAGACAGGGGGACTATGGCTACACCTTC
NA	NA	TRBJ2-1	TRBV15	CATSRPWDSYNEQFF	TGTGCCACCAGCAGGCCCTGGGACTCCTACAATGAGCAGTTCTTC
few	NA	TRBJ2-2	TRBV15	CATSRFTNTGELFF	TGTGCCACCAGCAGATTCACCAACACCGGGGAGCTGTTTTTT
NA	NA	TRBJ1-6	TRBV20-1	CSANTGSNSPLHF	TGCAGTGCCAATACAGGTTCAAATTCACCCCTCCACTTT
many	NA	TRBJ1-4	TRBV14	CASSRLGGEKLFF	TGTGCCAGCAGCCGGCTCGGAGGTGAAAAACTGTTTTTT
many	TRBD2	TRBJ2-1	TRBV5-5	CASSWGTSGRDEQFF	TGTGCCAGCAGCTGGGGGACTAGCGGGCGGGATGAGCAGTTCTTC
many	TRBD2	TRBJ2-3	TRBV5-1	CASSLVGLATDTQYF	TGCGCCAGCAGCTTGGTGGGACTAGCGACAGATACGCAGTATTTT
NA	NA	TRBJ2-1	TRBV19	CASSHGTPYNEQFF	TGTGCCAGTAGTCACGGGACCCCCTACAATGAGCAGTTCTTC
NA	NA	TRBJ1-2	TRBV11-1	CASRGAGANYGYTF	TGTGCCAGCAGGGGGGCAGGAGCTAACTATGGCTACACCTTC